This T cell receptor (beta chain) was recorded in a study of T cells in Graves' hyperthyroidism and ophthalmopathy. From RNA transcripts, TCR beta CDR3 regions were amplified. RT-PCR in the first round (using the HTBI primer set) targeted the TCR CDR3. TCRdb redid the calling of the multiplex PCR reads with MiXCR, one entry per CDR3 protein. The repertoire has about 640,000 distinct CDR3 sequences, 45% of them found once; the top ten carry about 7%. Study-wide results and caveats: Prediction of ophthalmopathy progression came a median roughly 6.4 months pre-onset. Blood samples included most of the expanded thyroid clonotypes exceeding 0.001. Ophthalmopathy and stable hyperthyroidism were told apart by a 13 V-J model.

There are many counts of this clonotype. Its antigen is not known. Those patients with uncontrolled infection, other autoimmune disease, pregnancy or lactation were excluded. In germline, CDR1 is KGHDR, CDR2 SFDVKD. Trimming left V 3 bases short and J 0 bases short, with 8 bases between. The CDR3 extends over 14 amino acids. This sequence originates from an adult man with Graves' disease, either hyperthyroidism or ophthalmopathy (not recorded which). The V gene is TRBV24-1, the J gene TRBJ2-7; TRBD2 is a possible D gene (5 bases). The sequencing sample was made of peripheral blood or thyroid tissue (not recorded which). The CDR3 spells CATSDTGSSYEQYF. CDR3 bases: TGTGCCACCAGTGATACTGGGAGCTCCTACGAGCAGTACTTC.